The source of this T cell receptor (beta chain) is a study of T cell changes during pregnancy in multiple sclerosis. This clone has only one observation. Measured with immunoSEQ multiplex PCR; TCRdb has only the in-frame clones, and not every one. Altogether around 50,000 clones are present, about 90% being singletons, with the ten largest covering 0.55% to 0.65%. In germline, CDR1 is MNHNS, CDR2 SASEGT. Trimming removed 8 bases at V and 4 bases at J, with 11 bases between. The CDR3 loop spans 12 amino acids. Sequenced material: CD4+ T cells from peripheral blood mononuclear cells, taken after pregnancy. The chain recombines TRBV6-1 with TRBJ2-5; no firm D call. The origin of this receptor is a female donor in good health, enrolled as a control in a pregnancy study. The CDR3 DNA reads TGTGCCAGCGTTACAGCCCCAGAGACCCAGTACTTC. It encodes CASVTAPETQYF.